This T cell receptor beta chain was identified during a study of identical twins. V was clipped by 6 bases and J by 9 bases, with 15 bases between them. Germline CDR1 SGHVS, CDR2 FQNEAQ. CDR3 length equals 13 residues. Donors uniformly comprised healthy Caucasians. A word on this clonotype: Its antigen is currently unknown.

A universal primer site was added by template switching, and unique molecular identifiers were carried by the cDNA. TCRdb ran MiXCR on the 5' RACE reads and lists one entry per CDR3 protein. The sample has some 690,000 distinct CDR3 sequences; about 20% are singletons. Overall study findings and caveats: Out-of-frame alpha sequences common to twins were enriched for low generation probability.

Separately, the same data were catalogued under a study of T cells expressing NK-cell markers. That report notes: The study sequenced eight donors, seven HCMV-seropositive and one seronegative.

The sample consisted of PBMCs. V usage is TRBV7-8 and J usage is TRBJ2-4; a possible D gene is TRBD2 (6 bases). The sequence derives from a young woman in good health. The CDR3 nucleotides read TGTGCCAGCAGTGACCCGGGAGAAGTCATTCAGTACTTC. Protein: CASSDPGEVIQYF.